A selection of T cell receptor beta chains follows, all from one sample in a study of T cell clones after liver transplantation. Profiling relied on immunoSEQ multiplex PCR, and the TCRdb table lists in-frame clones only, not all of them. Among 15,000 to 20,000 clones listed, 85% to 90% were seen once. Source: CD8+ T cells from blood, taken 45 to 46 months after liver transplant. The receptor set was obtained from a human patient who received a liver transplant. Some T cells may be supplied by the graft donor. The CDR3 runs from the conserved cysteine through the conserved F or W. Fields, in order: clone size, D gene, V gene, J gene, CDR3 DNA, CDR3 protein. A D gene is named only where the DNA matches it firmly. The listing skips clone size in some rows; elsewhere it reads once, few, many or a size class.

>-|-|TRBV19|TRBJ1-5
TGTGCCAGTAGTATAGATGACCGGGGAGATCAGCCCCAGCATTTT
CASSIDDRGDQPQHF
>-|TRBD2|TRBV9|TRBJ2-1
TGTGCCAGCAGCGTAAGGACTAGCGGGTCCAATGAGCAGTTCTTC
CASSVRTSGSNEQFF
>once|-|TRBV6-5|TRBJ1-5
TGTGCCAGCAGGAAAAAGGGTGTCCAGCCCCAGCATTTT
CASRKKGVQPQHF
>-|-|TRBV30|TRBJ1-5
TGTGCCTGGTCCAGGGAACGTCAGCCCCAGCATTTT
CAWSRERQPQHF
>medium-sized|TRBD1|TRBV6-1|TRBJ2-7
TGTGCCGGACAGACAGGGCCCTACGAGCAGTACTTC
CAGQTGPYEQYF
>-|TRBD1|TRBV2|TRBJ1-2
TGTGCCAGCAGGGCAGGGGGTACTAACTATGGCTACACCTTC
CASRAGGTNYGYTF
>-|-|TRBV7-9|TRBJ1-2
TGTGCCAGCAGCCGACACACTCAATCTGGCTACACCTTC
CASSRHTQSGYTF
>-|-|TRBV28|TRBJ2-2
TGTGCCAGCAGGAAGCCCGGGGAGCTGTTTTTT
CASRKPGELFF
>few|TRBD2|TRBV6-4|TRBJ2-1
TGTGCCAGCAGTGACGGGGGGGATCAGAATGAGCAGTTCTTC
CASSDGGDQNEQFF
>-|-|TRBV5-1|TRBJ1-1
TGCGCCAGCAGCCCGGGGACACTTGCACTCGAAGCTTTCTTT
CASSPGTLALEAFF
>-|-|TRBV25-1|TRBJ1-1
TGTGCCAGCAGTGGAGGAGGTTTACCCCAATTGAACACTGAAGCTTTCTTT
CASSGGGLPQLNTEAFF
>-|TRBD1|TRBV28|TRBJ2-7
TGTGCCAGCAGTTTATCGGACAGGGGGCAAGGGGAGCAGTACTTC
CASSLSDRGQGEQYF
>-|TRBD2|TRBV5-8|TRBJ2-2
TGTGCCAGCTCCAGACTAGCGACCAACACCGGGGAGCTGTTTTTT
CASSRLATNTGELFF
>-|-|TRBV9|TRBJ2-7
TGTGCCAGCAGCGTAGGCGGGGACTCCTACGAGCAGTACTTC
CASSVGGDSYEQYF
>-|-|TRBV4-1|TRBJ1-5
TGCGCCAGCAGCCAAGTGGCAGATGGTCAGCCCCAGCATTTT
CASSQVADGQPQHF
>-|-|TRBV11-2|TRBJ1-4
TGTGCCAGCAGCTTAGATTGGTCAGGAGATTATACTAATGAAAAACTGTTTTTT
CASSLDWSGDYTNEKLFF
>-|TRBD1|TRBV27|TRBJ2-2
TGTGCCAGCAGTTCCGGACAGGGCCCCCTCACTGCCACCGGGGAGCTGTTTTTT
CASSSGQGPLTATGELFF
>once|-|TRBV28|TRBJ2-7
TGTGCCAGCAGTCCCCTCATCGGGAGTGTATCCGAGCAGTACTTC
CASSPLIGSVSEQYF
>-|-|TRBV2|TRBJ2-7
TGTGCCAGCAGATGGCAGAGTGATTCCTACGAGCAGTACTTC
CASRWQSDSYEQYF
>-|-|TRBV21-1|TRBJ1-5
TGTGCCAGCAGTAAAATAGGAGGGGGGACAGAACACAATCAGCCCCAGCATTTT
CASSKIGGGTEHNQPQHF
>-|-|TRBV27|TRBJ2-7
TGTGCCAGCAGCCAACCCGGGGCCTCCTACGAGCAGTACTTC
CASSQPGASYEQYF
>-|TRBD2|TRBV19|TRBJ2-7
TGTGCCAGTAGTCCGGGGGGAGGTTACGAGCAGTACTTC
CASSPGGGYEQYF
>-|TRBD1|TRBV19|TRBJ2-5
TGTGCCAGTAGTCACTCCCGGGACAGGTCCCGGGAGACCCAGTACTTC
CASSHSRDRSRETQYF
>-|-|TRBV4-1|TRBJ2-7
TGCGCCAGCAGCCAACCGGGACTCATCCACGAGCAGTACTTC
CASSQPGLIHEQYF
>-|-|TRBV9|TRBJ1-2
TGTGCCAGCGAGGGATACGAGCGGGGCTACACCTTC
CASEGYERGYTF
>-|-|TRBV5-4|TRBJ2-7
TGTGCCAGCAGCTTAACTAGTTCATACTACGAGCAGTACTTC
CASSLTSSYYEQYF
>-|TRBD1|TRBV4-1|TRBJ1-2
TGCGCCAGCAGCCCTTCGGGACAGTGGTCTGGCTACACCTTC
CASSPSGQWSGYTF
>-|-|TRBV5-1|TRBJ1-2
TGCGCCAGCAGCTTCGACTGGACGGGATTCTATGGCTACACCTTC
CASSFDWTGFYGYTF
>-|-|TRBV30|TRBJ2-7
TGTGCCTGGAGTGAGGAATGGACCGAGCAGTACTTC
CAWSEEWTEQYF